The clone carrying this TCR beta chain occurred many times. Using unique molecular identifiers, the investigators prepared the TCRbeta library. From the PCR reads, TCRdb called clonotypes with MiXCR, one entry per CDR3 protein. The table includes 170,000 or so distinct CDR3 sequences, about 6.3% detected once. The germline gives CDR1 SGHRS, CDR2 YFSETQ. V gave up 1 base and J gave up 4 bases, with 20 bases separating them. CDR3 size: 17 residues. The data derive from a study of T-cell reconstitution after alpha-beta-depleted transplantation in children. The material sequenced was PBMCs from the stem cell graft donor, taken from the stem cell graft. The rearrangement uses TRBV5-1 and TRBJ1-1, with TRBD1 as a possible D gene (5 bases). This receptor was obtained from a human donor who donated a stem cell graft to a child with Wiskott-Aldrich syndrome. The CDR3 is CASSLTPGLSTTTEAFF. CDR3 coding DNA: TGCGCCAGCAGCTTGACGCCGGGGCTATCAACAACCACTGAAGCTTTCTTT.